This T cell receptor (beta chain) was observed in a study of human T cells and chemical hapten exposure. Study in general: During the roughly 24-week study period, patients had diphenylcyclopropenone applied to the scalp every week.

This clonotype came up a few times. The time point denotes: patch test 3, about 24 weeks after DPC sensitization. Specified treatment: therapeutic diphenylcyclopropenone sensitization with weekly scalp DPC. Ahead of each patch test application, blood was drawn. This CDR3 has 15 residues. Per germline, CDR1 LGHNA and CDR2 YSLEER. V shed 0 bases and J 5 bases; nucleotides not matched to a gene: 1. For the library, individual cDNA molecules each received unique molecular identifiers. TCRdb independently ran MiXCR on the RACE reads; one entry per CDR3 protein. This sample has 80,000 to 100,000 distinct CDR3 sequences; 10% to 12% occur once, and the top ten carry about 3.5%.

The starting material was whole blood, obtained in connection with sensitization to the hapten diphenylcyclopropenone (DPC). The TCR was taken from a woman aged 45 to 65 with alopecia areata. Some clones in this sample may be carry-over from other donors' samples. This chain connects TRBV4-3 to TRBJ1-4, with TRBD1 matching over 9 bases. CDR3 DNA: TGCGCCAGCAGCCAAGAGGGACAGGGAAATGAAAAACTGTTTTTT. It codes for CASSQEGQGNEKLFF.